This TCR beta chain was sequenced during a study of blood T cell repertoires in COVID-19. In the study overall: The analysed material was cDNA or gDNA that came from T cells, B-cell-depleted T cells, or PBMCs.

Measured with immunoSEQ multiplex PCR; TCRdb has only the in-frame clones, and not every one. This table has 35,000 to 50,000 clones, about 87% appearing once. The CDR3 extends over 14 amino acids. The junction had 2 bases not matched to a gene; V was cut back by 4 bases and J by 2 bases. Germline CDR1 MRHNA, CDR2 SNTAGT. The chain is built from TRBV6-4 and TRBJ2-3, with 8 nucleotides matching TRBD1. The origin of this receptor is a man aged 60 to 75 with active COVID-19. Specimen: peripheral blood. The CDR3: CASSGGQVTDTQYF. CDR3 bases: TGTGCCAGCAGTGGGGGACAGGTCACAGATACGCAGTATTTT.